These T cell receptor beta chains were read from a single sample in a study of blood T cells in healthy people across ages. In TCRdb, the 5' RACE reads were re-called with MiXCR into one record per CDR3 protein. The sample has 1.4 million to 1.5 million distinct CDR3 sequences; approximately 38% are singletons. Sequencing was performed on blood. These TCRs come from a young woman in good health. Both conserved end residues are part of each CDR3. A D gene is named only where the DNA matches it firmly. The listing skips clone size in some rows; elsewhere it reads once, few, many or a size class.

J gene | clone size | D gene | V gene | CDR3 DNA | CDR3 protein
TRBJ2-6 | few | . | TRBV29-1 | TGCAGCGTTGAACTGGTGGCGTTTGGGGCCAACGTCCTGACTTTC | CSVELVAFGANVLTF
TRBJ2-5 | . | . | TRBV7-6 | TGTGCCAGCAGCTTAGAAAAGGAGACCCAGTACTTC | CASSLEKETQYF
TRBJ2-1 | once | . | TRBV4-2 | TGTGCCAGCAGCCCGGAGGGCCGCGGAGATAGCTCCTACAAGGAGCAGTTTTTC | CASSPEGRGDSSYKEQFF
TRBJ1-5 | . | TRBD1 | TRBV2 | TGTGCCAGCAGCCGCGGACAGGGGGGTCAGCCCCAGCATTTT | CASSRGQGGQPQHF
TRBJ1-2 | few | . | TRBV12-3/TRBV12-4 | TGTGCCAGCAGTCAGCGGATTCGGGCGAACTATGGCTACACCTTC | CASSQRIRANYGYTF
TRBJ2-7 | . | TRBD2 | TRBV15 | TGTGCCACCAGCAGCGATACGACTAGCCTACACAATGAGCAGTACTTC | CATSSDTTSLHNEQYF
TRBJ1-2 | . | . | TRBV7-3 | TGTGCCAGCAGCTTAACCGGGATCGATGGCTACACCTTC | CASSLTGIDGYTF
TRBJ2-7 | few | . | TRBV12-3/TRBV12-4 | TGTGCCAGCAGTTTAGGGTTTGGCGGGAACGAGCAGTACTTC | CASSLGFGGNEQYF
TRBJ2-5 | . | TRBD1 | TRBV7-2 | TGTGCCAGCAGCTTCCCGACAGGGGGCTCGGAGACCCAGTACTTC | CASSFPTGGSETQYF
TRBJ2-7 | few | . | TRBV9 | TGTGCCAGCAGCGTAGGGACAGTTCCCTACGAGCAGTACTTC | CASSVGTVPYEQYF
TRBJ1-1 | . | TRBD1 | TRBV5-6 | TGTGCCAGCAGCTGGGGACAGGGTTTGAATTCGGCCACTGAAGCTTTCTTT | CASSWGQGLNSATEAFF
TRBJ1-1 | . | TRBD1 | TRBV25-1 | TGTGCCAGCAGTGCTCGGACAGGGGACGGGGAGCACACTGAAGCTTTCTTT | CASSARTGDGEHTEAFF
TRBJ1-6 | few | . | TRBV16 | TGTGCCAGCAGTCTTCCTAGGGGTGGTAATTCACCCCTCCACTTT | CASSLPRGGNSPLHF
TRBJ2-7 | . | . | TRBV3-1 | TGTGCCAGCAGCCAAAATGACGCGGATAACAGTGAGCAGTACTTC | CASSQNDADNSEQYF
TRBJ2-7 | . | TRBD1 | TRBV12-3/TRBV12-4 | TGTGCCAGCAGTTTAGCGGGGACAGTCGAGCAGTACTTC | CASSLAGTVEQYF
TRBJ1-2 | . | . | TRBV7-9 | TGTGCCAGCAGCTTAGTTGCGATGGGGACAACGGCGGTCTATGGCTACACCTTC | CASSLVAMGTTAVYGYTF
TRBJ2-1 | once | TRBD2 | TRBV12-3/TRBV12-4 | TGTGCCAGCAGTATACTCCGCCGACTAGCGGGGTACAATGAGCAGTTCTTC | CASSILRRLAGYNEQFF
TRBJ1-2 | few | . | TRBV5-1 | TGCGCCAGCAGCTTGCTAGGGGCGGATGGCTACACCTTC | CASSLLGADGYTF
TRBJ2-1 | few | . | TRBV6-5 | TGTGCCAGCTTCGACGTTAACCCGCCTAATGAGCAGTTCTTC | CASFDVNPPNEQFF
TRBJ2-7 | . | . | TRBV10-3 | TGTGCCATCAGTACGGAGGGGGGGGAGCAGTACTTC | CAISTEGGEQYF
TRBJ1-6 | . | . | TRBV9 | TGTGCCAGCAGCGTAGATAGCAGTTATTCACCCCTCCACTTT | CASSVDSSYSPLHF
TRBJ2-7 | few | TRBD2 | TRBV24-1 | TGTGCCACTCTTCGAGGGAGGGTACCCCTCTACGAGCAGTACTTC | CATLRGRVPLYEQYF
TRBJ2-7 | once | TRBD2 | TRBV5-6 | TGTGCCAGCGGGCCGCGGGGGAAGAACTACGAGCAGTACTTC | CASGPRGKNYEQYF
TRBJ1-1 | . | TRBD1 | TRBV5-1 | TGCGCCAGCAGCTTGGGCCCCGGGACAGGGGGGCAGAACACTGAAGCTTTCTTT | CASSLGPGTGGQNTEAFF
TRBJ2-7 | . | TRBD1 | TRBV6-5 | TGTGCCAGCACCCAAACAGGGGGAGGTGAGCAGTACTTC | CASTQTGGGEQYF
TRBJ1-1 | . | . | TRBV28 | TGTGCCAGCAGTTTGGGGGGGGCGAGCAGTGCGGCCACTGAAGCTTTCTTT | CASSLGGASSAATEAFF
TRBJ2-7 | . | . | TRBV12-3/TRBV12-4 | TGTGCCAGCAGCCATTCCCATTACGAGCAGTACTTC | CASSHSHYEQYF
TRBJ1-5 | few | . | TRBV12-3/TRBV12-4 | TGTGCCAGCAGTCCCCGGCCAGGGGACAATCAGCCCCAGCATTTT | CASSPRPGDNQPQHF
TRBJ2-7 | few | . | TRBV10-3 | TGTGCCATCAGTGGCCCAGGGTCGGGCTCCTACGAGCAGTACTTC | CAISGPGSGSYEQYF
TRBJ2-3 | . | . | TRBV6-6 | TGTGCCAGCAGTTCGGAGCACGTGCGCACAGATACGCAGTATTTT | CASSSEHVRTDTQYF
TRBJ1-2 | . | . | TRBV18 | TGTGCCAGCTCACCGGGGAAAGACAGGCGCCCTATCCTTAACTATGGCTACACCTTC | CASSPGKDRRPILNYGYTF
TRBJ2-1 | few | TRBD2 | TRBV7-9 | TGTGCCAGCAGCGTAGGCCGGACTAGCTGGTTCTTC | CASSVGRTSWFF
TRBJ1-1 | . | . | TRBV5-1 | TGCGCCAGCAGCTTCGATGAGGGGCGCGCGGACGGAGCTTTCTTT | CASSFDEGRADGAFF